This TCR beta chain was recorded in a study of type 1 and type 2 diabetes patients. Trimming cost V 5 bases and J 2 bases; bases outside gene matches: 5. This CDR3 is 15 amino acids long. Amplification started from genomic DNA. Amplification of the beta chain CDR3 used 30 forward and 13 reverse multiplex primers. TCRdb re-analysed the multiplex PCR reads in MiXCR, keeping a single row per CDR3 protein. Of more than 250,000 distinct CDR3 sequences detected, roughly 50% appear once; the ten largest clones hold approximately 14%. In the case of this clonotype: Its antigen remains unidentified.

Study-level findings and limits: Some expanded clones seen only in T1D might occur in additional T2D or control samples.

This TCR was recovered from a young man with type 2 diabetes. Specimen: peripheral blood mononuclear cells (PBMCs). V usage is TRBV12-3 or TRBV12-4 and J usage is TRBJ2-1; TRBD1 matches 8 bases. As DNA, the CDR3 is TGTGCCAGCAGTGGGACAGGACTTGCCTACAATGAGCAGTTCTTC. Translation: CASSGTGLAYNEQFF.